The 7 T cell receptor beta chains below come from one sample, sequenced in a study of blood T cells in healthy people across ages. The second PCR ran about 6 to 12 cycles with a sample-barcoded 5' primer and J-beta primers. TCRdb independently ran MiXCR on the 5' RACE reads; one entry per CDR3 protein. The repertoire has approximately 690,000 distinct CDR3 sequences, under 70% of them found once; the top ten carry 35% to 40%. The sample consisted of blood. These receptors came from a man in his 60s in good health.

This chain joins TRBV9 and TRBJ2-3; perhaps D is TRBD1 or TRBD2 (6 bases each). Germline CDR1 is SGDLS and CDR2 is YYNGEE. With 3 bases removed from V and 6 bases from J, the gap between germline ends came to 14 bases. This CDR3 comprises 14 residues. CDR3 residues: CASSALEGGDTQYF. The CDR3 DNA is TGTGCCAGCAGCGCGCTTGAGGGGGGCGATACGCAGTATTTT.

This clonotype was recorded a few times. The chain links TRBV6-6 to TRBJ2-7, with D perhaps being TRBD1 or TRBD2 (5 bases each). Germline V gene lookup returns CDR1 MNHNY and CDR2 SVGAGI (reference sequence). This CDR3 has 16 residues. V shed 5 bases and J shed 0 bases, with 17 bases lying between them. This chain's CDR3 is CASSLEGKGSSYEQYF. The CDR3, as DNA: TGTGCCAGCAGTCTCGAGGGGAAAGGGAGCTCCTACGAGCAGTACTTC.

V gene TRBV12-3 or TRBV12-4 combines with J gene TRBJ2-1, with 7 nucleotides matching TRBD2. This CDR3 is built from 17 residues. The V and J ends lost 5 bases and 0 bases, in that order; junction bases with no gene match: 10. The CDR3 sequence is CASSLKTSHLSYNEQFF. CDR3 bases: TGTGCCAGCAGTCTCAAGACTAGCCACCTCTCCTACAATGAGCAGTTCTTC.

This chain joins TRBV2 and TRBJ2-1; TRBD1 agrees at 9 bases. The length of the CDR3 is 16 residues. Germline-derived CDR1 and CDR2 are SNHLY and FYNNEI. The J segment lost 7 bases and the V segment lost 4 bases, leaving 11 bases of the junction unmatched. The CDR3 spells CASSARTGAPINEQFF. The CDR3 nucleotides are TGTGCCAGCAGTGCCCGGACAGGGGCTCCCATAAATGAGCAGTTCTTC.

The V and J genes are TRBV6-2 or TRBV6-3 and TRBJ2-3; 9 nucleotides align to TRBD1. J gave up 9 bases and V 7 bases, and 5 bases lay outside the gene matches. The CDR3 sequence is 12 residues long. Germline V gives CDR1 MNHEY, CDR2 SVGEGT. The CDR3 bases are TGTGCCAGCACCCAGACAGGGGGGACGCAGTATTTT. Protein sequence: CASTQTGGTQYF.

The chain recombines TRBV10-2 with TRBJ2-5; D call uncertain. CDR1 and CDR2 (germline): WSHSY, SAAADI. This CDR3 has 13 amino acids. V dropped 8 bases and J dropped 5 bases, with 15 bases sitting between them. CDR3 bases: TGCGCCAGCTGCCAATTATACGGGGAGACCCAGTACTTC. Encoded protein: CASCQLYGETQYF.

The chain carries TRBV2 and TRBJ2-2; TRBD2 aligns across 9 bases. CDR1 and CDR2 from the germline V gene are SNHLY and FYNNEI. The junction had 5 bases not matched to a gene; V was cut back by 6 bases and J by 3 bases. CDR3 length equals 15 residues. The chain's CDR3 is CASRGASGDTGELFF. The CDR3 nucleotides read TGTGCCAGCAGGGGAGCTAGCGGGGACACCGGGGAGCTGTTTTTT.